This passage covers 29 T cell receptor beta chains from one sample sequenced in a study of T cell responses to AZD1222 COVID-19 vaccine. Profiling relied on immunoSEQ multiplex PCR, and the TCRdb table lists in-frame clones only, not all of them. The table records 90,000 to 120,000 clones, roughly 92% of them present only once. This sample comprised peripheral blood, obtained on day 0 of AZD1222 vaccination. The receptors originated from an adult in good health.

The chain is built from TRBV30 and TRBJ2-1, with 12 bases fitting TRBD2. Looked up from germline, CDR1 is GTSNPN and CDR2 is SVGIG (reference sequence). The CDR3 has 15 residues. The V segment lost 7 bases and the J segment 8 bases; nucleotides outside the gene matches: 12. The CDR3 region has the DNA TGTGCCTTCTCCAAACTAGCGGGAGGAAGCGATGAGCAGTTCTTC. Protein product: CAFSKLAGGSDEQFF.

This clone came up a few times. The rearrangement links TRBV15 to TRBJ2-7; D ambiguous. Germline CDR1 reads LNHNV; CDR2 reads YYDKDF (reference sequence). The CDR3 sequence is 11 residues long. V lost 1 base to trimming and J lost 5 bases, with 3 bases between them. The CDR3 DNA follows: TGTGCCACCAGCAGAGGAGACGAGCAGTACTTC. Translation gives CATSRGDEQYF.

This rearrangement joins TRBV6-6 to TRBJ2-7, with D tentatively TRBD1 (6 bases). Deletions cut 7 bases from V and 5 bases from J, with 18 bases between. The germline gives CDR1 MNHNY, CDR2 SVGAGI (reference sequence). The CDR3 totals 14 residues. The DNA of the CDR3 is TGTGCCAGCAAGAAATCGGGACAAATCAACGAGCAGTACTTC. This gives the protein CASKKSGQINEQYF.

V and J are TRBV24-1 and TRBJ2-1, with 13 bases fitting TRBD2. After removal of 4 bases from V and 9 bases from J, the junction contained 5 bases not matched to a gene. Germline V gene lookup returns CDR1 KGHDR and CDR2 SFDVKD. The CDR3 runs 15 residues. CDR3 sequence: CATSDPGLAGVEQFF. CDR3 in DNA: TGTGCCACCAGTGACCCCGGACTAGCGGGAGTTGAGCAGTTCTTC.

The V and J genes are TRBV6-1 and TRBJ1-4; tentative D call: TRBD1 (6 bases). The CDR3 loop spans 14 amino acids. V was pared by 3 bases and J by 6 bases, with 11 bases between. The germline CDR1 and CDR2 sequences are MNHNS and SASEGT. CDR3 sequence: CASSDRGRDEKLFF. CDR3 nucleotides: TGTGCCAGCAGTGATCGGGGGCGCGATGAAAAACTGTTTTTT.

The chain carries TRBV28 and TRBJ1-1; TRBD1 matches at 10 bases. The CDR3 has 17 residues. Germline V gives CDR1 MDHEN, CDR2 SYDVKM. Losses at the gene ends were 6 bases for V and 0 bases for J; bases not matched to a gene: 10. The CDR3 reads CASRENRDRGMNTEAFF. The CDR3 DNA reads as TGTGCCAGCAGAGAAAACCGGGACAGGGGCATGAACACTGAAGCTTTCTTT.

The chain uses TRBV5-5 and TRBJ2-5, with TRBD1 identical over 10 bases. The CDR3 sequence is 15 residues long. Germline trimming cut 4 bases from V and 3 bases from J; bases unmatched to any gene: 6. CDR1 is SGHKS and CDR2 is YYEKEE in the germline V gene (reference sequence). In DNA form, the CDR3 reads TGTGCCAGCAGCAGACAGGGGGCGCGGGAAGAGACCCAGTACTTC. Protein sequence: CASSRQGAREETQYF.

This sequence joins TRBV4-1 and TRBJ2-1; 11 positions match TRBD2. Germline CDR1 reads MGHRA; CDR2 reads YSYEKL. With V trimmed by 3 bases and J by 7 bases, 5 bases remained unmatched. The CDR3 sequence is 15 residues long. In nucleotides, the CDR3 is TGCGCCAGCAGCCATGCACGACTAGCGGGGAATGAGCAGTTCTTC. Protein: CASSHARLAGNEQFF.

The rearrangement links TRBV5-4 to TRBJ2-7; 10 nucleotides align to TRBD1. Germline assignment: CDR1 SGHNT and CDR2 YYREEE (reference sequence). CDR3 length: 14 amino acids. V lost 4 bases to trimming and J lost 5 bases; unmatched junction nucleotides: 6. The chain's CDR3 is CASSPRTGGDEQYF. The CDR3 DNA sequence: TGTGCCAGCAGCCCCCGGACAGGGGGGGACGAGCAGTACTTC.

The chain links TRBV28 to TRBJ1-2; no reliable D call. In germline, CDR1 is MDHEN, CDR2 SYDVKM. Trimming left V 3 bases short and J 4 bases short, with 9 bases between. This CDR3 has 13 amino acids. This CDR3 is CASSFENTYGYTF. In nucleotides, the CDR3 is TGTGCCAGCAGTTTTGAGAATACCTATGGCTACACCTTC.

J is TRBJ2-1 and V is TRBV19, with 7 bases that match TRBD2. Germline lookup yields CDR1 LNHDA and CDR2 SQIVND (reference sequence). This CDR3 is built from 15 residues. The V segment lost 5 bases and the J segment 0 bases; nucleotides outside the gene matches: 4. CDR3 loop: CASSPRGSSYNEQFF. The CDR3 DNA reads as TGTGCCAGTAGTCCCCGCGGGAGCTCCTACAATGAGCAGTTCTTC.

The V and J genes are TRBV5-5 and TRBJ1-5; D ambiguous. V was pared by 3 bases and J by 7 bases, with 17 bases between. CDR3 length: 15 residues. The germline gives CDR1 SGHKS, CDR2 YYEKEE (reference sequence). The CDR3 nucleotides are TGTGCCAGCAGCTCGATACCGTTAGCGGGACAGCCCCAGCATTTT. Its protein product is CASSSIPLAGQPQHF.

The chain has TRBV6-5 and TRBJ2-7; 11 positions match TRBD2. With 7 bases clipped from V and 4 bases from J, the junction kept 9 bases outside the gene matches. Germline lookup yields CDR1 MNHEY and CDR2 SVGAGI. The CDR3 sequence is 15 residues long. The CDR3, as DNA: TGTGCCAGCAATCCCAGACTAGCGGGAATTTACGAGCAGTACTTC. This gives the protein CASNPRLAGIYEQYF.

The chain carries TRBV10-3 and TRBJ2-1, with D uncertain. V was cut by 3 bases and J by 2 bases, with 11 bases left in between. Looked up from germline, CDR1 is ENHRY and CDR2 is SYGVKD. CDR3 length: 15 amino acids. Here the CDR3 reads CAISDATDPYNEQFF. In DNA form, the CDR3 reads TGTGCCATCAGTGATGCGACTGACCCCTACAATGAGCAGTTCTTC.

This chain links TRBV5-1 with TRBJ1-2, with 9 bases lining up with TRBD1. The germline V gene encodes CDR1 SGHRS and CDR2 YFSETQ. The CDR3 extends over 14 amino acids. J lost 5 bases, V lost 0 bases, and 2 bases had no gene match. CDR3 bases: TGCGCCAGCAGCTTGGCCGACAGGGGGTATGGCTACACCTTC. Translated: CASSLADRGYGYTF. The variable domain in full, with the rest retrieved from reference TRBV5-1 and TRBJ1-2, is KAGVTQTPRYLIKTRGQQVTLSCSPISGHRSVSWYQQTPGQGLQFLFEYFSETQRNKGNFPGRFSGRQFSNSRSEMNVSTLELGDSALYLCASSLADRGYGYTFGSGTRLTVV.

The rearrangement uses TRBV9 and TRBJ2-5, with D uncertain. Germline-derived CDR1 and CDR2 are SGDLS and YYNGEE. Between the trimmed V and J ends, which lost 0 bases and 5 bases, there was a span of 11 bases. This CDR3 is built from 14 residues. CDR3 sequence: CASSVDARRETQYF. The CDR3 DNA reads TGTGCCAGCAGCGTAGACGCGCGGCGGGAGACCCAGTACTTC.

This sequence joins TRBV13 and TRBJ2-3; D is possibly TRBD1 (6 bases). Trimming took off 5 bases at V and 0 bases at J, with 15 bases between the two ends. The CDR3 sequence is 16 residues long. Germline assignment: CDR1 PRHDT and CDR2 FYEKMQ (reference sequence). CDR3 in DNA: TGTGCCAGCAGCGTTGTTAGGACAGCCAGCACAGATACGCAGTATTTT. Translating it yields CASSVVRTASTDTQYF.

This rearrangement joins TRBV10-3 to TRBJ1-2; no reliable D call. V lost 1 base, J lost 0 bases, and 9 bases lay in between. The CDR3 consists of 15 residues. The germline CDR1 and CDR2 sequences are ENHRY and SYGVKD. CDR3 sequence reads: CAISELERANYGYTF. CDR3 nucleotides: TGTGCCATCAGTGAGTTGGAGAGAGCTAACTATGGCTACACCTTC.

This clone was seen just once. The chain combines TRBV5-1 with TRBJ1-2, with D possibly matching TRBD1 (5 bases). V dropped 3 bases and J dropped 7 bases, with 10 bases sitting between them. The CDR3 has 12 residues. Germline loops: CDR1 SGHRS, CDR2 YFSETQ. CDR3 nucleotides: TGCGCCAGCAGCTCTGACAGACGTGGCTACACCTTC. As protein: CASSSDRRGYTF.

The chain carries TRBV13 and TRBJ2-2; 9 nucleotides line up with TRBD1. CDR3 length equals 16 residues. V shed 3 bases and J 4 bases; nucleotides not matched to a gene: 6. In germline, CDR1 is PRHDT, CDR2 FYEKMQ (reference sequence). CDR3 residues: CASSFRDRVSTGELFF. The CDR3 DNA reads TGTGCCAGCAGCTTCCGGGACAGGGTCTCCACCGGGGAGCTGTTTTTT.

The genes are TRBV4-3 and TRBJ2-5; 8 bases align to TRBD1. Germline V lookup: CDR1 LGHNA, CDR2 YSLEER. After removal of 2 bases from V and 5 bases from J, the junction contained 7 bases not matched to a gene. The CDR3 runs to 15 residues. The CDR3, as DNA: TGCGCCAGCAGCCAATCTCCGACAGGGGACGAGACCCAGTACTTC. Translation gives CASSQSPTGDETQYF.

The CDR3 sequence: CATSRVLEGLIEQYF. As DNA, the CDR3 is TGTGCCACCAGCAGAGTTTTGGAGGGTCTAATCGAGCAGTACTTC. The rearrangement joins TRBV15 to TRBJ2-7; D might be TRBD2 (6 bases). V was pared by 1 base and J by 6 bases, with 16 bases between. The CDR3 contains 15 residues. Germline lookup yields CDR1 LNHNV and CDR2 YYDKDF (reference sequence). The whole variable domain, filled in from reference TRBV15 and TRBJ2-7, reads DAMVIQNPRYQVTQFGKPVTLSCSQTLNHNVMYWYQQKSSQAPKLLFHYYDKDFNNEADTPDNFQSRRPNTSFCFLDIRSPGLGDTAMYLCATSRVLEGLIEQYFGPGTRLTVT.

Here the CDR3 reads CASSLEENTEAFF. For the CDR3, the DNA is TGCGCCAGCAGCTTGGAAGAGAACACTGAAGCTTTCTTT. V is TRBV5-1 and J is TRBJ1-1; no clear D gene. Looked up from germline, CDR1 is SGHRS and CDR2 is YFSETQ. Trimming stripped 0 bases from V and 1 base from J, with 4 bases between. The CDR3 extends over 13 amino acids.

J is TRBJ2-1 and V is TRBV2, with D perhaps TRBD1 (5 bases). Germline V CDR1 and CDR2: SNHLY, FYNNEI. The V end lost 3 bases, the J end lost 5 bases, and 14 bases lay between the germline ends. The CDR3 sequence is 15 residues long. The CDR3 DNA reads TGTGCCAGCAGTGATCTCAGGACACGCGACAATGAGCAGTTCTTC. Encoded protein: CASSDLRTRDNEQFF.

The table lists this clone with a few counts. The chain combines TRBV6-5 with TRBJ2-7; 8 nucleotides match TRBD1. The CDR3 sequence is 13 residues long. V lost 5 bases and J lost 4; bases outside the gene matches: 4. The germline gives CDR1 MNHEY, CDR2 SVGAGI. In DNA form, the CDR3 reads TGTGCCAGCAGTCTGGGACAGGAATACGAGCAGTACTTC. Encoded protein: CASSLGQEYEQYF.

As DNA, the CDR3 is TGTGCCAGTAGTATGGAACTAAGGGGGACCGGGGAGCTGTTTTTT. Amino acids: CASSMELRGTGELFF. This rearrangement joins TRBV19 to TRBJ2-2; a possible D gene is TRBD1 (6 bases). Germline CDR1 and CDR2: LNHDA and SQIVND (reference sequence). This CDR3 comprises 15 residues. Trimming cost V 3 bases and J 5 bases, with 13 bases left between them.

This chain joins TRBV25-1 and TRBJ1-5, with D possibly being TRBD1 (5 bases). The CDR3 is 15 amino acids. Trimming shortened V by 4 bases and J by 5 bases, and 15 bases separated the two germline ends. Looked up from germline, CDR1 is MGHDK and CDR2 is SYGVNS. The DNA of the CDR3 is TGTGCCAGCAGTGCCATCGGGACTCAGGATCAGCCCCAGCATTTT. It codes for CASSAIGTQDQPQHF.

The chain combines TRBV2 with TRBJ2-5; D is ambiguous. The V end was cut by 6 bases, the J end by 5 bases, with 7 bases between. The CDR3 spans 11 residues. CDR1 is SNHLY, CDR2 FYNNEI, per germline. DNA of the CDR3: TGTGCCAGCAGCTCTCGGGAGACCCAGTACTTC. This translates into CASSSRETQYF.

The J gene is TRBJ2-3, the V gene TRBV19, with TRBD2 matching 9 bases. V was clipped by 2 bases and J by 4 bases; unmatched bases: 4. Looked up from germline, CDR1 is LNHDA and CDR2 is SQIVND (reference sequence). The CDR3 has 15 residues. CDR3 region: CASSIIAGGSDTQYF. The CDR3 DNA reads as TGTGCCAGTAGTATAATCGCGGGAGGGTCAGATACGCAGTATTTT.